The 18 T cell receptor beta chains given below trace back to one sample, sequenced in a study of cytomegalovirus exposure and HLA in healthy donors. Primers for the PCR totalled 60 Vbeta and 13 Jbeta. Clones were sequenced by immunoSEQ multiplex PCR, and TCRdb holds only the in-frame ones, with some missing. This table lists approximately 92,000 clones. Sequencing was done on a sample of PBMCs. The receptor source for this set is a woman aged 25 to 39 in good health and CMV-seronegative.

The chain combines TRBV27 with TRBJ2-7; 10 bases agree with TRBD2. Trimming cost V 5 bases and J 5 bases; bases outside gene matches: 12. Germline CDR1 and CDR2: MNHEY and SMNVEV (reference sequence). The CDR3 loop spans 16 amino acids. The CDR3 DNA reads as TGTGCCAGCAGTGCCGGGGCTAGCGGGAGTCCAGACGAGCAGTACTTC. This codes for CASSAGASGSPDEQYF.

The chain employs TRBV5-1 and TRBJ1-2, with a tentative D call TRBD1 (5 bases). Germline values: CDR1 SGHRS, CDR2 YFSETQ. V shed 8 bases and J shed 5 bases, with 10 bases lying between them. CDR3 length: 11 residues. CDR3 amino acids: CARGGVYGYTF. For the CDR3, the DNA is TGCGCCAGGGGGGGGGTATATGGCTACACCTTC. The full variable domain, in which reference TRBV5-1 and TRBJ1-2 provide the parts outside the CDR3, is KAGVTQTPRYLIKTRGQQVTLSCSPISGHRSVSWYQQTPGQGLQFLFEYFSETQRNKGNFPGRFSGRQFSNSRSEMNVSTLELGDSALYLCARGGVYGYTFGSGTRLTVV.

The rearrangement links TRBV9 to TRBJ2-3; TRBD2 matches at 10 bases. CDR3 size: 14 residues. Germline V gene lookup returns CDR1 SGDLS and CDR2 YYNGEE. With V trimmed by 4 bases and J by 14 bases, 13 bases remained unmatched. The CDR3 DNA reads as TGTGCCAGCAGCCTAGGACTAGCGGACGTTCATCTGTATTTT. Residues: CASSLGLADVHLYF.

For the CDR3, the DNA is TGTGCCAGCAGTTTATCAAGTAGCGGTGGGGGCAATGAGCAGTTCTTC. The encoded protein is CASSLSSSGGGNEQFF. This sequence joins TRBV27 and TRBJ2-1, with D possibly TRBD2 on 6 matching bases. This CDR3 contains 16 residues. V was clipped by 0 bases and J by 6 bases, with 15 bases between them. Germline V CDR1 and CDR2: MNHEY, SMNVEV (reference sequence).

This chain connects TRBV18 to TRBJ1-3; D perhaps matches TRBD1 (5 bases). V shed 2 bases and J shed 2 bases, with 13 bases lying between them. The CDR3 spans 16 residues. CDR1 KGHSH and CDR2 LQKENI come from the germline V gene. The CDR3 region is CASSPGTEGTGNTIYF. The CDR3, as DNA: TGTGCCAGCTCACCAGGGACGGAGGGAACTGGAAACACCATATATTTT.

The V call is TRBV19, the J call TRBJ1-1; TRBD1 aligns across 7 bases. The V segment lost 9 bases and the J segment 8 bases; nucleotides outside the gene matches: 6. The CDR3 is made up of 11 amino acids. Germline CDR1 reads LNHDA; CDR2 reads SQIVND (reference sequence). CDR3 in amino acids: CASGQVDEAFF. CDR3 bases: TGTGCCAGCGGACAGGTGGACGAAGCTTTCTTT.

The chain links TRBV9 to TRBJ2-2; TRBD2 agrees at 13 bases. Germline V gene data show CDR1 as SGDLS and CDR2 as YYNGEE. V trimming: 1 base; J trimming: 5 bases; junction bases outside the gene matches: 5. The CDR3 has 17 residues. The CDR3 region has the DNA TGTGCCAGCAGCGTATACCGGACTAGCGGGAGTACCGGGGAGCTGTTTTTT. This gives the protein CASSVYRTSGSTGELFF.

The chain recombines TRBV2 with TRBJ2-1; 7 nucleotides align to TRBD2. The CDR3 runs to 15 residues. CDR1 and CDR2 from the germline V gene are SNHLY and FYNNEI. V gave up 6 bases and J gave up 0 bases; unmatched junction bases: 5. Here the CDR3 reads CASRTTGGSYNEQFF. CDR3 nucleotide sequence: TGTGCCAGCAGGACGACGGGGGGCTCCTACAATGAGCAGTTCTTC.

This sequence joins TRBV28 and TRBJ1-5, with D uncertain. The CDR3 spans 15 residues. Germline CDR1 and CDR2: MDHEN and SYDVKM. The V gene lost 5 bases and the J gene lost 0 bases, with 11 bases spanning the gap. CDR3 sequence (DNA): TGTGCCAGCAGTACCGCGCATAATAGCAATCAGCCCCAGCATTTT. Its protein product is CASSTAHNSNQPQHF.

The chain combines TRBV5-5 with TRBJ1-5; 7 nucleotides line up with TRBD1. J lost 2 bases, V lost 2 bases, and 7 bases had no gene match. The CDR3 sequence is 16 residues long. The germline gives CDR1 SGHKS, CDR2 YYEKEE (reference sequence). CDR3 residues: CASSFVPGQGNQPQHF. The CDR3 region has the DNA TGTGCCAGCAGCTTCGTCCCCGGACAGGGCAATCAGCCCCAGCATTTT. The variable domain in full, completed from reference TRBV5-5 and TRBJ1-5, reads DAGVTQSPTHLIKTRGQQVTLRCSPISGHKSVSWYQQVLGQGPQFIFQYYEKEERGRGNFPDRFSARQFPNYSSELNVNALLLGDSALYLCASSFVPGQGNQPQHFGDGTRLSIL.

This CDR3 is CASSFLRQGSQPQHF. CDR3 in DNA: TGTGCCAGCAGTTTCCTCAGACAGGGAAGTCAGCCCCAGCATTTT. The J gene is TRBJ1-5, the V gene TRBV28; 7 bases align to TRBD1. Unmatched junction bases numbered 8, after V lost 3 bases and J lost 6 bases. Germline V gene sequence: CDR1 MDHEN, CDR2 SYDVKM. The CDR3 totals 15 residues.

Written as DNA, the CDR3 is TGTGCCAGCAGCCATTTACCTTGGGGTAGCGGGAGGGAAGAGACCCAGTACTTC. This encodes CASSHLPWGSGREETQYF. V is TRBV11-1 and J is TRBJ2-5; TRBD2 matches at 11 bases. CDR3 length: 18 residues. Germline V gives CDR1 SGHAT, CDR2 FQDESV (reference sequence). Trimming removed 5 bases from V and 3 bases from J; junction bases left unmatched: 14. The whole variable domain, filled in from reference TRBV11-1 and TRBJ2-5, reads EAEVAQSPRYKITEKSQAVAFWCDPISGHATLYWYRQILGQGPELLVQFQDESVVDDSQLPKDRFSAERLKGVDSTLKIQPAELGDSAMYLCASSHLPWGSGREETQYFGPGTRLLVL.

This chain connects TRBV7-9 to TRBJ2-2; D unresolved. Germline V gene lookup returns CDR1 SEHNR and CDR2 FQNEAQ (reference sequence). CDR3 length: 15 amino acids. Trimming pared 5 bases from V and 1 base from J, leaving 11 bases between. CDR3 in DNA: TGTGCCAGCAGCCCTTACACGATGAACACCGGGGAGCTGTTTTTT. Its protein is CASSPYTMNTGELFF.

The chain is built from TRBV4-1 and TRBJ2-5; D perhaps matches TRBD1 (6 bases). The germline V gene encodes CDR1 MGHRA and CDR2 YSYEKL. The CDR3 covers 15 residues. Trimming pared 4 bases from V and 2 bases from J, leaving 14 bases between. The CDR3 DNA reads TGCGCCAGCAGCCCCATTTTAAGGGGGCAAGAGACCCAGTACTTC. Translating it yields CASSPILRGQETQYF.

The CDR3 nucleotides are TGTGCCAGCAGCCCTACTAGCGGGATTCTTAACGAGCAGTACTTC. Translating it yields CASSPTSGILNEQYF. This rearrangement joins TRBV7-9 to TRBJ2-7; TRBD2 aligns across 10 bases. Germline CDR1 reads SEHNR; CDR2 reads FQNEAQ (reference sequence). The CDR3 runs to 15 residues. Losses at the gene ends were 5 bases for V and 5 bases for J; bases not matched to a gene: 9.

The rearrangement joins TRBV5-1 to TRBJ2-5; D gene unclear. Germline CDR1 is SGHRS and CDR2 is YFSETQ. This CDR3 region has 15 residues. V was pared by 4 bases and J by 5 bases, with 18 bases between. This chain's CDR3 is CASSAELSGTETQYF. The DNA for the CDR3 is TGCGCCAGCAGCGCCGAGCTGTCAGGCACGGAGACCCAGTACTTC.

This chain links TRBV6-6 with TRBJ1-5; D gene ambiguous. Trimming left V 4 bases short and J 7 bases short, with 14 bases between. The germline gives CDR1 MNHNY, CDR2 SVGAGI (reference sequence). The CDR3 is made up of 14 amino acids. The CDR3 region has the DNA TGTGCCAGCAGTTCCCTACCCCGGGGACAGCCCCAGCATTTT. As protein: CASSSLPRGQPQHF.

The chain couples TRBV27 to TRBJ1-1; maybe TRBD1 (6 bases). CDR1 is MNHEY, CDR2 SMNVEV, per germline (reference sequence). The ends were cut back, 5 bases at V and 1 base at J, with 14 bases in the middle. The CDR3 spans 15 residues. The CDR3 nucleotides are TGTGCCAGCAGTCGTCGGACAGCTAAGAACACTGAAGCTTTCTTT. This codes for CASSRRTAKNTEAFF.